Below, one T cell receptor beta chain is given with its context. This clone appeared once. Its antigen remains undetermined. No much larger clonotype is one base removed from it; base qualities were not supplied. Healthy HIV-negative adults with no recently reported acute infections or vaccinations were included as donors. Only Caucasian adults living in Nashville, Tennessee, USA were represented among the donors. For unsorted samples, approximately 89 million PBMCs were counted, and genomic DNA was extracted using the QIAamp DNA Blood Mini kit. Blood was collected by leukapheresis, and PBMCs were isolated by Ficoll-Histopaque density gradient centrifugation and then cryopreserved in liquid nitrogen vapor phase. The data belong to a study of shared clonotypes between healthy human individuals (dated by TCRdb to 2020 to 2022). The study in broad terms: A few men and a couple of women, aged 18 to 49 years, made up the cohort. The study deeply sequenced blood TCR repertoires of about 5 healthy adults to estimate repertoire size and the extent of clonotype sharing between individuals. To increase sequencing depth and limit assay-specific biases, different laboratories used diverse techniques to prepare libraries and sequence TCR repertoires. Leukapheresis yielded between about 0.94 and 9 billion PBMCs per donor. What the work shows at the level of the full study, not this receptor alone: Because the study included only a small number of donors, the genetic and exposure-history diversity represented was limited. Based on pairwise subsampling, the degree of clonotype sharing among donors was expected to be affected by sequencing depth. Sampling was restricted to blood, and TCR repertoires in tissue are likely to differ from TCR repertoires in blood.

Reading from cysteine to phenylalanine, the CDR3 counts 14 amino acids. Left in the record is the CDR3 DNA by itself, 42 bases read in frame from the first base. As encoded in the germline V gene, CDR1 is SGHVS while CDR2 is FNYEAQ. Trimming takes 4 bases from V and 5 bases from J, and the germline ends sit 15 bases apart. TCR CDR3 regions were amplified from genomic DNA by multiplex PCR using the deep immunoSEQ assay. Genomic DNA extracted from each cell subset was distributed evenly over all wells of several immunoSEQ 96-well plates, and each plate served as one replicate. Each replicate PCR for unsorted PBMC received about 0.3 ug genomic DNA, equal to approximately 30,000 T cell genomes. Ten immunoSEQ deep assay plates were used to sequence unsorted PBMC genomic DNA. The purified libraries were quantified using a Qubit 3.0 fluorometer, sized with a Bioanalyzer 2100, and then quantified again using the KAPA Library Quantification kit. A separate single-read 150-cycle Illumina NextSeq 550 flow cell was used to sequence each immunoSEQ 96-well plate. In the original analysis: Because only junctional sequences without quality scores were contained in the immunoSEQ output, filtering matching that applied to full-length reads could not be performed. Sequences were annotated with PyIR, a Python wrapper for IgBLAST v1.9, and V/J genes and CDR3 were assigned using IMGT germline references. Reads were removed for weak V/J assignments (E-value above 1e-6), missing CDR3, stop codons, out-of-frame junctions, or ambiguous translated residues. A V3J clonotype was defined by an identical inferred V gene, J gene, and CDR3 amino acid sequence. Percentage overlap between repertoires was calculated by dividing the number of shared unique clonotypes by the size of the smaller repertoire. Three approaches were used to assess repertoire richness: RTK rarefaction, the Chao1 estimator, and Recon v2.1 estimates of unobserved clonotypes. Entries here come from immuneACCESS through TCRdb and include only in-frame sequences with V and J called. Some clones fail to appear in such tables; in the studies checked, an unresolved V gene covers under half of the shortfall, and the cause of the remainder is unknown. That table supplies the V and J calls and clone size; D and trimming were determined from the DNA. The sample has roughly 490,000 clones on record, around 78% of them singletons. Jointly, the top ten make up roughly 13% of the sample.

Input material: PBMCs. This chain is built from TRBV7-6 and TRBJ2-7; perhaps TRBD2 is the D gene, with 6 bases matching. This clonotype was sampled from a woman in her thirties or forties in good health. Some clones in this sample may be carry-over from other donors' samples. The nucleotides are TGTGCCAGCAGCTCAAGGCGGGAAGGTCACGAGCAGTACTTC. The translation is CASSSRREGHEQYF.